What follows describes a single T cell receptor (beta chain). This CDR3 contains 16 residues. Germline CDR1 LGHDT, CDR2 YNNKEL (reference sequence). After removal of 3 bases from V and 7 bases from J, the junction contained 6 bases not matched to a gene. This sample is drawn from a study of blood T cell repertoires in COVID-19. Study background: Sources were T cells, B-cell-depleted T cells, or PBMCs; the material itself was cDNA or gDNA.

Original handling: Amplifying reference gene primers gave estimates of nucleated cell counts. TCRdb's copy holds only in-frame clones and misses some; the assay was immunoSEQ multiplex PCR. V and J calls and clone size are given by that table; D and trimming were obtained from the DNA. The table includes 400,000 to 450,000 clones, roughly 85% detected once. The specimen was peripheral blood. The receptor comes from a woman between 25 and 40 years old with active or convalescent COVID-19. The chain joins TRBV3-1 (or the pseudogene TRBV3-2) to TRBJ1-6, with 10 bases lining up with TRBD1. The CDR3 DNA reads as TGTGCCAGCAGCCACCACGGGACAGGGGAAAATTCACCCCTCCACTTT. This codes for CASSHHGTGENSPLHF.